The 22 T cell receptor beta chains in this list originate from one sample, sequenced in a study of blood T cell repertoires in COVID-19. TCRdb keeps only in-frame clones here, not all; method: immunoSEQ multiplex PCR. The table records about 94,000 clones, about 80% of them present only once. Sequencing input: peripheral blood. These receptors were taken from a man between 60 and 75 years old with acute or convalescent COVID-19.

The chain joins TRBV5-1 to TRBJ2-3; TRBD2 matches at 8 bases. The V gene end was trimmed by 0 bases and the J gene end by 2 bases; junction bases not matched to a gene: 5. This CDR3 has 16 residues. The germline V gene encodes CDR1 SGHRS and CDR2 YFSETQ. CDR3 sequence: CASSLGAGAYTDTQYF. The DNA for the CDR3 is TGCGCCAGCAGCTTGGGAGCGGGGGCCTACACAGATACGCAGTATTTT.

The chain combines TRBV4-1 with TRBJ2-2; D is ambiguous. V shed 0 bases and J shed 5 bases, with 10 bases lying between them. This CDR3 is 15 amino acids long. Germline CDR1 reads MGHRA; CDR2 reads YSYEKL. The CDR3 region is CASSQELSITGELFF. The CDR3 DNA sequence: TGCGCCAGCAGCCAAGAGCTCAGTATAACCGGGGAGCTGTTTTTT.

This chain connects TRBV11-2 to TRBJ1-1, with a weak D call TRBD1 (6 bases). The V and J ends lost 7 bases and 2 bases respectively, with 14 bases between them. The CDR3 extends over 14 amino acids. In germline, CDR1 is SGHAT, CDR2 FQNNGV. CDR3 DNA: TGTGCCAGCAACCAAAACAGGGCCAACACTGAAGCTTTCTTT. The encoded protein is CASNQNRANTEAFF.

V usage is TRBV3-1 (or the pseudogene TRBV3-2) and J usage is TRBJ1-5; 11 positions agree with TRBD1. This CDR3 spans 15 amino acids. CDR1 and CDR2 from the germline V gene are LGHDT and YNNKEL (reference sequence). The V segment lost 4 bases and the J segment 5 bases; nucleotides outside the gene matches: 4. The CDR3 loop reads CASSPGTGGDQPQHF. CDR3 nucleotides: TGTGCCAGCAGCCCCGGGACAGGGGGTGATCAGCCCCAGCATTTT.

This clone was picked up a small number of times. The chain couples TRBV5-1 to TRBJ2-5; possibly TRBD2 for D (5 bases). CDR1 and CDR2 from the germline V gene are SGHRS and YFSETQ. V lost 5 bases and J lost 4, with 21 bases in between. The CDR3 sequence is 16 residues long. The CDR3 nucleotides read TGCGCCAGCAGTGAGCCCCTCAGAGGGAAGATAGAGACCCAGTACTTC. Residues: CASSEPLRGKIETQYF. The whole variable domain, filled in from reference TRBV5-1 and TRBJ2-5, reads KAGVTQTPRYLIKTRGQQVTLSCSPISGHRSVSWYQQTPGQGLQFLFEYFSETQRNKGNFPGRFSGRQFSNSRSEMNVSTLELGDSALYLCASSEPLRGKIETQYFGPGTRLLVL.

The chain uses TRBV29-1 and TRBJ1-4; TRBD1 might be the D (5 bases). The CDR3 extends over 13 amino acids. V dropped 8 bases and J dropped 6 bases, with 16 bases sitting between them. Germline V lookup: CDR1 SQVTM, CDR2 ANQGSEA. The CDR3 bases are TGCAGCACGGGAGGCGTGACAGATGAAAAACTGTTTTTT. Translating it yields CSTGGVTDEKLFF.

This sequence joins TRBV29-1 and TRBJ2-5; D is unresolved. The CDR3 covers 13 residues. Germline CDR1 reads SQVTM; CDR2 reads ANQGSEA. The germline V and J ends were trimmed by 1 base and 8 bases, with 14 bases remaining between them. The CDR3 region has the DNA TGCAGCGTTGAAGGCGACTCGAGAGCCACCCAGTACTTC. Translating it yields CSVEGDSRATQYF.

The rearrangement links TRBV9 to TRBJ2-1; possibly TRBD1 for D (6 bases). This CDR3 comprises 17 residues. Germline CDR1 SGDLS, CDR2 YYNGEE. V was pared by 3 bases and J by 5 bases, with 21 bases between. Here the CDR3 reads CASSAWDNPTSNNEQFF. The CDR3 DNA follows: TGTGCCAGCAGCGCGTGGGACAACCCAACTTCAAACAATGAGCAGTTCTTC.

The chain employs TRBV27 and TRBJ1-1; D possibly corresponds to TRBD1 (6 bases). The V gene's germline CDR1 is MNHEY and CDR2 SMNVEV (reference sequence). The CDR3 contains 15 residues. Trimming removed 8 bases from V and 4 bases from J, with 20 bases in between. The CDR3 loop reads CASGAQGGASTEAFF. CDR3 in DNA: TGTGCCAGCGGCGCCCAAGGGGGGGCCTCCACTGAAGCTTTCTTT.

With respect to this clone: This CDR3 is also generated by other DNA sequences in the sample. The CDR3: CASSVNRENSPLHF. The CDR3 DNA is TGTGCCAGCAGCGTCAACAGGGAGAATTCACCCCTCCACTTT. The chain links TRBV9 to TRBJ1-6, with TRBD1 as a possible D gene (6 bases). This CDR3 contains 14 residues. Per the germline V gene, CDR1 is SGDLS and CDR2 is YYNGEE. Trimming took off 2 bases at V and 7 bases at J, with 10 bases between the two ends.

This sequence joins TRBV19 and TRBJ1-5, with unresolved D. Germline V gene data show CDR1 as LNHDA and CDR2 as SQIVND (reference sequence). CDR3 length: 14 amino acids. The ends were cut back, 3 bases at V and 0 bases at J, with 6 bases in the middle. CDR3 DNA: TGTGCCAGTAGTATCATGGCTAGCAATCAGCCCCAGCATTTT. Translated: CASSIMASNQPQHF. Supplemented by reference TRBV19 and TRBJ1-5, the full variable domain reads DGGITQSPKYLFRKEGQNVTLSCEQNLNHDAMYWYRQDPGQGLRLIYYSQIVNDFQKGDIAEGYSVSREKKESFPLTVTSAQKNPTAFYLCASSIMASNQPQHFGDGTRLSIL.

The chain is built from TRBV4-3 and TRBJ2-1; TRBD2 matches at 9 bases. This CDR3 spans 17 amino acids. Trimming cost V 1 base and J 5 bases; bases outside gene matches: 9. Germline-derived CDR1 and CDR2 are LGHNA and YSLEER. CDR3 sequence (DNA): TGCGCCAGCAGCCAAGTATGGCGGGGGGGCAGAGACAATGAGCAGTTCTTC. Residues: CASSQVWRGGRDNEQFF.

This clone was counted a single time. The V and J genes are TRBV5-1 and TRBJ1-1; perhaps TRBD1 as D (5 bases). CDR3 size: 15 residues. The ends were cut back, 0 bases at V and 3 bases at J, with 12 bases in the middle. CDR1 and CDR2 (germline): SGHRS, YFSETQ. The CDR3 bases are TGCGCCAGCAGCTTGGATACAGGCTCGTACACTGAAGCTTTCTTT. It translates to CASSLDTGSYTEAFF.

The CDR3, as DNA: TGTGCCAGCAGCGCAGCGGACAGGGTAGGCAATCAGCCCCAGCATTTT. Residues: CASSAADRVGNQPQHF. The chain uses TRBV9 and TRBJ1-5, with TRBD1 identical over 8 bases. Trimming at V came to 3 bases and at J to 2 bases, leaving 7 bases not matched to a gene. Germline CDR1 reads SGDLS; CDR2 reads YYNGEE. This CDR3 has 16 residues.

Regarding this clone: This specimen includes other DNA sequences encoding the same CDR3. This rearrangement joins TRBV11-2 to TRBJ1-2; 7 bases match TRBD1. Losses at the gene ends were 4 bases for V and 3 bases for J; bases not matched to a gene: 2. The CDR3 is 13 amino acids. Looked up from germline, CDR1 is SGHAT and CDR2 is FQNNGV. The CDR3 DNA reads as TGTGCCAGCAGCTCCACAGGGGACTATGGCTACACCTTC. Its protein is CASSSTGDYGYTF.

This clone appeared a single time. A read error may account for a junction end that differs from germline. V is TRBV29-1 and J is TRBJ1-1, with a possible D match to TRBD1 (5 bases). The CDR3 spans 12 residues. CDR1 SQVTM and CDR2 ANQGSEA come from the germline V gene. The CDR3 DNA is TGCAGCCCCTCCCGGGGGAACCCTGAAGCTTTCTTT. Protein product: CSPSRGNPEAFF.

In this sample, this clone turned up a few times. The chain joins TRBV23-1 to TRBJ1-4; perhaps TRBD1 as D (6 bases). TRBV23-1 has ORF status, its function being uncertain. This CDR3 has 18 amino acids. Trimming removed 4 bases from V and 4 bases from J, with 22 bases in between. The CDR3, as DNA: TGCGCCAGCAGTCTCTCACAGGGAACCCAGGGGTATAATGAAAAACTGTTTTTT. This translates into CASSLSQGTQGYNEKLFF.

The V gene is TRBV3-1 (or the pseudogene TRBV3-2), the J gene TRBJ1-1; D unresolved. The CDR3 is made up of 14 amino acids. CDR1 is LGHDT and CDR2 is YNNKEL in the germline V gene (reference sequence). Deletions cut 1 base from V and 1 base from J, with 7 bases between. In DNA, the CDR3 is TGTGCCAGCAGCCAAGTTTCGGGGAACACTGAAGCTTTCTTT. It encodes CASSQVSGNTEAFF.

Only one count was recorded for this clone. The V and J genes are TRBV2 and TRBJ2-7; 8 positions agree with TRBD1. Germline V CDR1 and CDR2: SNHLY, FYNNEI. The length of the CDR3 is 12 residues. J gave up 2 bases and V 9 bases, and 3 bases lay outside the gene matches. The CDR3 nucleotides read TGTGCCAGACAGGGGGATGCCTACGAGCAGTACTTC. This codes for CARQGDAYEQYF.

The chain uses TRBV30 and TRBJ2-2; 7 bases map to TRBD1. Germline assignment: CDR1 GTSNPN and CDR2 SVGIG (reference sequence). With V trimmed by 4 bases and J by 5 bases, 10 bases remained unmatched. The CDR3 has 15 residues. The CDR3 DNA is TGTGCCTGGAAGAGGGGGCTGGGGTGGACCGGGGAGCTGTTTTTT. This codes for CAWKRGLGWTGELFF.

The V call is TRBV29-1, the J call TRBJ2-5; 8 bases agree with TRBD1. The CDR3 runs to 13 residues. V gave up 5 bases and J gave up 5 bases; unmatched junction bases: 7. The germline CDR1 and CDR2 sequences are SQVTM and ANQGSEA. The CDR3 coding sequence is TGCAGCGTTTTGGACAGGGTAGGGGAGACCCAGTACTTC. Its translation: CSVLDRVGETQYF.

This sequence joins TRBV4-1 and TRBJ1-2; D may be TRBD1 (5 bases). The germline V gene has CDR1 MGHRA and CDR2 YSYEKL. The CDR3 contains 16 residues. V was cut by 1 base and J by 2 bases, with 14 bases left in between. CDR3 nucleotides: TGCGCCAGCAGCCAAGGTCTAAGGACATTCAACTATGGCTACACCTTC. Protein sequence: CASSQGLRTFNYGYTF.